The 2 T cell receptor beta chains presented below share a single source sample, sequenced in a study of T cells after yellow fever vaccination. TCRdb re-called the 5' RACE reads through MiXCR, storing one row per CDR3 protein. Of some 100,000 distinct CDR3 sequences in the sample, about 7.8% were seen once. Source: CD4+ T cells sorted from PBMCs, taken approximately 47 days after the first yellow fever vaccination. Receptor source: a man younger than 35 who received the YFV17D yellow fever vaccine.

The gene calls are TRBV30 and TRBJ1-4, with a possible D match to TRBD1 (5 bases). Trimming left V 5 bases short and J 11 bases short, with 18 bases between. CDR1 is GTSNPN, CDR2 SVGIG, per germline (reference sequence). The CDR3 spans 13 residues. CDR3 DNA: TGTGCCTGGCAGGGAGACGGAGCGGGGAAACTGTTTTTT. Translation: CAWQGDGAGKLFF.

This clonotype was detected only a few times. The genes are TRBV5-1 and TRBJ2-5, with D perhaps TRBD1 (6 bases). CDR1 is SGHRS, CDR2 YFSETQ, per germline. Trimming shortened V by 6 bases and J by 1 base, and 10 bases separated the two germline ends. CDR3 length: 13 residues. The CDR3 here is CASKQGLQETQYF. DNA for the CDR3: TGCGCCAGCAAACAGGGCCTCCAAGAGACCCAGTACTTC.